The 2 T cell receptor beta chains listed next were all sequenced from one sample in a study of cytomegalovirus exposure and HLA in healthy donors. Use of 60 Vbeta and 13 Jbeta primers characterized the PCR. The method was immunoSEQ multiplex PCR; TCRdb's version includes in-frame clones alone and lacks a portion of them. Among some 150,000 clones listed, roughly 87% were seen once. Sequencing was done on a sample of PBMCs. The receptor set was obtained from a woman aged 25-40 years in good health and CMV-seronegative.

This chain uses TRBV19 with TRBJ2-5, with TRBD2 matching over 14 bases. CDR1 and CDR2 (germline): LNHDA, SQIVND (reference sequence). V dropped 5 bases and J dropped 5; count of bases not matched to a gene: 10. The CDR3 covers 17 residues. The CDR3 region has the DNA TGTGCCAGTAGTCCTCGACGACTAGCGGGGGGGCTTGAGACCCAGTACTTC. It is translated as CASSPRRLAGGLETQYF.

The chain couples TRBV18 to TRBJ2-1; 13 bases agree with TRBD2. CDR3 size: 17 residues. The trim removed 3 bases at V and 4 bases at J, leaving 6 bases unmatched. The germline gives CDR1 KGHSH, CDR2 LQKENI. CDR3 nucleotide sequence: TGTGCCAGCTCACCGCTGACTAGCGGGGGGAGATACAATGAGCAGTTCTTC. Translating it yields CASSPLTSGGRYNEQFF. The full variable domain, with the rest looked up from reference TRBV18 and TRBJ2-1, is NAGVMQNPRHLVRRRGQEARLRCSPMKGHSHVYWYRQLPEEGLKFMVYLQKENIIDESGMPKERFSAEFPKEGPSILRIQQVVRGDSAAYFCASSPLTSGGRYNEQFFGPGTRLTVL.